Given below is one T cell receptor beta chain in context. Its antigen remains unidentified. The sample belongs to a study of cytomegalovirus exposure and HLA in healthy donors. Study results and caveats: Based on reports, TCR beta sequences accurately predicted HLA-A and HLA-B alleles for most subjects.

CDR1 and CDR2 from the germline V gene are MNHEY and SVGAGI. The length of the CDR3 is 14 residues. 13 Jbeta primers and 60 Vbeta primers were used for the PCR. The method was immunoSEQ multiplex PCR; TCRdb's version includes in-frame clones alone and lacks a portion of them. The repertoire holds over 200,000 clones, with approximately 79% as singletons. Though probably carrying unrecorded immune exposures, donors were nominally healthy at sampling. Input material: PBMCs. The sequence was obtained from a male donor in good health and CMV-seronegative. This rearrangement joins TRBV6-5 to TRBJ2-5; 8 nucleotides agree with TRBD2. The J call may be in error: the DNA end matches TRBJ2-7 better. The DNA of the CDR3 is TGTGCCACCGCCACCGTGGCGGGGGGTTACGAGCAGTACTTC. Residues: CATATVAGGYEQYF.